This TCR beta chain was sequenced during a study of siplizumab effects on memory and regulatory T cells. Overall study findings and caveats: Naive T cells seemed more diverse than memory cells; they also seemed major alloresponse contributors. The authors did not confirm suppressive function in proliferating Tregs from siplizumab cultures. Alloreactive sequences tracing back to unstimulated CD4+ memory cells were significantly reduced by siplizumab.

In regard to this clone: Its antigen is as yet unknown.

Clones were read by immunoSEQ multiplex PCR, and TCRdb kept only the in-frame ones, dropping some. The data show about 80,000 clones, approximately 95% seen once. The CDR3 extends over 16 amino acids. CDR1 is SGHTA and CDR2 is FQGTGA in the germline V gene. J gave up 0 bases and V 5 bases, and 3 bases lay outside the gene matches. This TCR came from a human donor in good health. The chain employs TRBV7-3 and TRBJ2-2; 10 nucleotides agree with TRBD1. The sample taken for sequencing was CD8+ T cells sorted from blood. The CDR3 sequence: CASSPTGGANTGELFF. DNA of the CDR3: TGTGCCAGCAGCCCGACAGGGGGCGCGAACACCGGGGAGCTGTTTTTT.